This TCR beta chain was found in a study of T cells in Graves' hyperthyroidism and ophthalmopathy. Amplified regions were TCR beta CDR3 sequences from RNA transcripts. Primed by the HTBI set, a first-round RT-PCR was run on the TCR CDR3. Each CDR3 protein gets one entry after TCRdb re-called the multiplex PCR reads with MiXCR. This table holds fewer than 300,000 distinct CDR3 sequences, around 25% found once. The junction had 13 bases not matched to a gene; V was cut back by 5 bases and J by 4 bases. This CDR3 is built from 16 residues. Germline CDR1 is SGHNT and CDR2 is YENEEA. At first hyperthyroidism diagnosis, before any ophthalmopathy symptoms, the blood sample was collected. This clonotype was picked up many times.

Material: blood. The TCR sequence derives from a man aged 35 to 55 with Graves' hyperthyroidism that later progressed to Graves' ophthalmopathy. This chain uses TRBV11-3 with TRBJ1-1; 7 bases fit TRBD1. The CDR3 region is CASSLPQSAGGTEAFF. The CDR3 region has the DNA TGTGCCAGCAGCCTTCCTCAATCCGCAGGGGGCACTGAAGCTTTCTTT.